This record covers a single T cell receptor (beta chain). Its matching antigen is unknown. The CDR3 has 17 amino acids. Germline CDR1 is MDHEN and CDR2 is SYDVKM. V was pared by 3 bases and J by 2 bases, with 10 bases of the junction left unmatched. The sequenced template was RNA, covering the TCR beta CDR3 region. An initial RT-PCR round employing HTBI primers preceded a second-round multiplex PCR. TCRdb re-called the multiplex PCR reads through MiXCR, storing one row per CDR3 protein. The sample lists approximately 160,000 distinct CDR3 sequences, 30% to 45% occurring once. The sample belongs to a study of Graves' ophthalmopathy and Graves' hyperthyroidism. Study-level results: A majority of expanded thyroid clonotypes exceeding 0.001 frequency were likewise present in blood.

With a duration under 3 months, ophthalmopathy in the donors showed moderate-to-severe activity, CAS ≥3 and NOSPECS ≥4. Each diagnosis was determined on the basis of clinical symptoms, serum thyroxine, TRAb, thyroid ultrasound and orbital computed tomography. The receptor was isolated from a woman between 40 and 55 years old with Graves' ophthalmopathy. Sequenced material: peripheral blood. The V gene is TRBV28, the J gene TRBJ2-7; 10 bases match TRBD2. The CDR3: CASSFQASGRGAYEQYF. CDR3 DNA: TGTGCCAGCAGTTTCCAGGCTAGCGGGAGAGGGGCCTACGAGCAGTACTTC.